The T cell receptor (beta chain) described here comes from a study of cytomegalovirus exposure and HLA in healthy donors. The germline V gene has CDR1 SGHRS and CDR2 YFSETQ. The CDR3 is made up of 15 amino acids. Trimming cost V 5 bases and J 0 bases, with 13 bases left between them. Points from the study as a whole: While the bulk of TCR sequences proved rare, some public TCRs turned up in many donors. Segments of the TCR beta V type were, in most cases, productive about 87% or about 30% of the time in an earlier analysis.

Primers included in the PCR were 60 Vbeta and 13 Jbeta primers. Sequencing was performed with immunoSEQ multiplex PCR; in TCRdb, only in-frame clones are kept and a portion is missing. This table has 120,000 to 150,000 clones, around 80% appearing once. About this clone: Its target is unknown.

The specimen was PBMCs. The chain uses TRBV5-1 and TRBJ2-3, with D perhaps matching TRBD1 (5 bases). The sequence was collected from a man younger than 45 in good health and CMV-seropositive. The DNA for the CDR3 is TGCGCCAGCAGGACAGATTCAACTAGCACAGATACGCAGTATTTT. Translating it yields CASRTDSTSTDTQYF.